This T cell receptor beta chain was sequenced for a study of T cells in localized non-small cell lung cancer. Here immunoSEQ multiplex PCR was the method, and the copy in TCRdb shows in-frame clones only, minus some. Of some 50,000 clones in the sample, approximately 80% were seen once. Study-wide results and limits: Appearance in adjacent lung was seen for a median 57 of the top 100 tumor clones. Of the tissues analyzed, uninvolved adjacent lung showed maximal T cell clonality, greater than tumor. Heterogeneity cannot be ruled out, as sequencing used one tumor region only. Blood T cell density predicted longer survival; adjacent-lung clonality, shorter.

With regard to this clone: Its target is not known.

Specimen: peripheral blood mononuclear cells, collected before any cancer treatment. The receptor's source is a man aged 35 to 69 with stage III lung adenocarcinoma.

The CDR3 region is CANSSVSYGYTF. As DNA, the CDR3 is TGTGCCAACTCGTCCGTTTCCTATGGCTACACCTTC. The rearrangement uses TRBV7-9 and TRBJ1-2; D is unresolved. The V gene lost 10 bases and the J gene lost 4 bases, with 13 bases spanning the gap. This CDR3 has 12 amino acids. The V gene's germline CDR1 is SEHNR and CDR2 FQNEAQ (reference sequence).